This record covers a single TCR beta chain. Generated by immunoSEQ multiplex PCR, the TCRdb table keeps only in-frame clones and is missing some. The sample lists about 75,000 clones, nearly 98% occurring once. These data come from a study of technical replicates of blood from several donors. Germline CDR1 SGHTA, CDR2 FQGNSA. The CDR3 runs to 13 residues. The V end lost 5 bases, the J end lost 3 bases, and 10 bases lay between the germline ends. The J gene is TRBJ1-1, the V gene TRBV7-2; possible D gene TRBD1, 6 bases. The sequencing input was T cells isolated from PBMCs. The clonotype was recovered from a human donor in good health. This CDR3 is CASSHGQHTEAFF. CDR3 nucleotides: TGTGCCAGCAGCCATGGACAGCACACTGAAGCTTTCTTT.